Sequencing of this TCR beta chain was carried out in a study of T cell responses to AZD1222 COVID-19 vaccine. Study in general: The analysis combined second doses at about 4 or about 12 weeks. Study-level results: Close to half of spike-specific TCRs reportedly recognize unmutated variant regions. Repertoires in all cases were sampled only once the peak T cell response had passed. Vaccine-associated CD4 TCRs spanned spike, dominant at 160-218 and 743-854.

TCRdb's copy holds only in-frame clones and misses some; the assay was immunoSEQ multiplex PCR. The table records 90,000 to 150,000 clones, roughly 91% of them present only once. Points on this clone: Its matching antigen is unknown.

The germline CDR1 and CDR2 sequences are SEHNR and FQNEAQ (reference sequence). Trimming shortened V by 5 bases and J by 2 bases, and 13 bases separated the two germline ends. CDR3 length equals 16 residues. The clonotype originates from an adult in good health. Sample: peripheral blood, taken on day 0 of AZD1222 vaccination. The J gene is TRBJ2-6, the V gene TRBV7-9, with D unresolved. The CDR3 DNA reads as TGTGCCAGCAGCCCGCCCGCCAGAGCTGGGGCCAACGTCCTGACTTTC. Encoded protein: CASSPPARAGANVLTF.